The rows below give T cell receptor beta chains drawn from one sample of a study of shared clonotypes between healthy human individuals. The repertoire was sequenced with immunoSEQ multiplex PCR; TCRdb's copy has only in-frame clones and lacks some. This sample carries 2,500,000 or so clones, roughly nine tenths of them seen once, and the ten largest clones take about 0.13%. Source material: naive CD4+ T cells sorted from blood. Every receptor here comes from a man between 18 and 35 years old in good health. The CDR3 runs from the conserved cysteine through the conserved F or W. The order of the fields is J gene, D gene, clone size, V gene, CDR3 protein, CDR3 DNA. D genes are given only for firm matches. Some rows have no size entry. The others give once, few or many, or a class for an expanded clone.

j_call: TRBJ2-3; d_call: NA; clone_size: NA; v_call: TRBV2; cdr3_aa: CASSWGRAISDTQYF; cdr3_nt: TGTGCCAGCAGTTGGGGCAGGGCTATATCGGATACGCAGTATTTT
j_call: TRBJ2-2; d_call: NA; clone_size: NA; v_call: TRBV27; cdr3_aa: CASRANKQGPDTGELFF; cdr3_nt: TGTGCCAGCAGAGCGAACAAACAGGGCCCCGACACCGGGGAGCTGTTTTTT
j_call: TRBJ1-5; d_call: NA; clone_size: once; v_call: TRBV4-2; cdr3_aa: CASSQDLNTLPQPQHF; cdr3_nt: TGTGCCAGCAGCCAAGATCTAAACACCCTCCCCCAGCCCCAGCATTTT
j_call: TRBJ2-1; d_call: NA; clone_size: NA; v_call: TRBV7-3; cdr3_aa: CASSRDIVNEQFF; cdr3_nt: TGTGCCAGCAGCCGCGATATAGTCAATGAGCAGTTCTTC
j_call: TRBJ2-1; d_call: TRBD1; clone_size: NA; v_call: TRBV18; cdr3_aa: CASSPWGTDYNEQFF; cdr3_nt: TGTGCCAGCTCACCATGGGGGACAGACTACAATGAGCAGTTCTTC
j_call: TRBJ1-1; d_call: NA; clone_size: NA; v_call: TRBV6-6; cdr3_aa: CASSYSELNTEAFF; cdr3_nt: TGTGCCAGCAGTTACTCTGAGCTGAACACTGAAGCTTTCTTT
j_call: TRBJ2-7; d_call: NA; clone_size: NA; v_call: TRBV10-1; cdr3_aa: CASRLKTYEQYF; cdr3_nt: TGCGCCAGCCGGCTAAAAACCTACGAGCAGTACTTC
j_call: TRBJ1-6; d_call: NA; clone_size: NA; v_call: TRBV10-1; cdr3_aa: CASTKTGANSPLHF; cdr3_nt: TGCGCCAGCACTAAAACAGGTGCCAATTCACCCCTCCACTTT
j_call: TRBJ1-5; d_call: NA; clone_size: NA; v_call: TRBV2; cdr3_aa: CASTFFENQPQHF; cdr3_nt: TGTGCCAGCACCTTCTTTGAGAATCAGCCCCAGCATTTT
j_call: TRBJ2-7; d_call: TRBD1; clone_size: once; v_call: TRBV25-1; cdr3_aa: CASSVVDRGRYEQYF; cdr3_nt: TGTGCCAGCAGTGTGGTTGACAGGGGACGGTACGAGCAGTACTTC
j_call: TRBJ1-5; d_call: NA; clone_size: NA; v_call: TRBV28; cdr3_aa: CASRPEGSGNQPQHF; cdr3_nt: TGTGCCAGCAGACCCGAGGGGTCGGGCAATCAGCCCCAGCATTTT
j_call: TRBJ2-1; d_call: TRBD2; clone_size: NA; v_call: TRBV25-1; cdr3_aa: CASRNSGSSVNEQFF; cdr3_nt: TGTGCCAGCAGGAATAGCGGGAGTTCGGTCAATGAGCAGTTCTTC
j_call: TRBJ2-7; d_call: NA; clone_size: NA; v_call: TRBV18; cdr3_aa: CASSPGTLSYEQYF; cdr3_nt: TGTGCCAGCTCACCTGGGACGCTGTCCTACGAGCAGTACTTC
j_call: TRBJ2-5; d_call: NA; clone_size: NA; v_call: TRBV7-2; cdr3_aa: CASSLGQTQETQYF; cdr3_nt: TGTGCCAGCAGCTTAGGGCAGACCCAAGAGACCCAGTACTTC
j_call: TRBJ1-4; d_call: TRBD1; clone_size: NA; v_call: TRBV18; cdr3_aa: CASSPTGQRNEKLFF; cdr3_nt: TGTGCCAGCTCACCGACGGGACAGAGAAATGAAAAACTGTTTTTT
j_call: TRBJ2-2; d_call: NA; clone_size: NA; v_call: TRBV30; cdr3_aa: CAWSVKEWELFF; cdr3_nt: TGTGCCTGGAGTGTAAAGGAATGGGAGCTGTTTTTT
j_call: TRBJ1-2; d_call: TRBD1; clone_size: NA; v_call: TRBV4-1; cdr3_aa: CASSQDGAGTGGYGYTF; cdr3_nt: TGCGCCAGCAGCCAAGATGGGGCCGGGACAGGGGGTTATGGCTACACCTTC
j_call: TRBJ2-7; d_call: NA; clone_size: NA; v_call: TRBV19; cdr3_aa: CASSPRGTYEQYF; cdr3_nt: TGTGCCAGTAGTCCCCGGGGGACCTACGAGCAGTACTTC
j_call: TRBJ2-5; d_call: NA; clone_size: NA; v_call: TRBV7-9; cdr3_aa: CASSLIPQETQYF; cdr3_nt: TGTGCCAGCAGCTTAATCCCCCAAGAGACCCAGTACTTC
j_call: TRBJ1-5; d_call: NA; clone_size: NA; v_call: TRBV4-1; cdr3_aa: CASSQEAGGSNQPQHF; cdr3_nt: TGCGCCAGCAGCCAAGAGGCAGGTGGTAGCAATCAGCCCCAGCATTTT
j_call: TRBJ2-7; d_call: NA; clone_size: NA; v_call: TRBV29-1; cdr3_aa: CSGKSGDYEQYF; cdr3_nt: TGCAGCGGCAAGAGTGGAGACTACGAGCAGTACTTC
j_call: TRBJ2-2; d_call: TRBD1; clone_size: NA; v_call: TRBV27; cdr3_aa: CASSSLDRRNTGELFF; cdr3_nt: TGTGCCAGCAGTTCATTGGACAGGAGGAACACCGGGGAGCTGTTTTTT
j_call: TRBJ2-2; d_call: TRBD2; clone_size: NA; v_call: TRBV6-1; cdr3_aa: CASTSGGSGTGELFF; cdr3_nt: TGTGCCAGCACTAGCGGGGGCAGCGGCACCGGGGAGCTGTTTTTT
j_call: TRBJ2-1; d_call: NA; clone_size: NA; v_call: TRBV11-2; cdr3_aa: CASSLGGRKKNEQFF; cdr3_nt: TGTGCCAGCAGCTTAGGGGGGCGCAAGAAGAATGAGCAGTTCTTC
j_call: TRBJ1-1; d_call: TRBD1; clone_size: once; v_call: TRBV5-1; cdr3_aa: CASSLQQGATEAFF; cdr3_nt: TGCGCCAGCAGCTTGCAGCAGGGGGCCACTGAAGCTTTCTTT
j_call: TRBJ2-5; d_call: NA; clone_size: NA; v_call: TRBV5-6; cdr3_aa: CASSLGGKRGQETQYF; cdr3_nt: TGTGCCAGCAGCTTGGGGGGGAAGAGAGGTCAAGAGACCCAGTACTTC
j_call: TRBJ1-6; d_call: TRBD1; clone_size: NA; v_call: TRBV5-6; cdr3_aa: CASSLAKGTGFNSPLHF; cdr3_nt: TGTGCCAGCAGCCTGGCAAAGGGGACAGGATTTAATTCACCCCTCCACTTT
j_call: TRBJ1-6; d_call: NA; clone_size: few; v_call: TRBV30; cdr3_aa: CAWSEGRTPNSPLHF; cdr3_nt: TGTGCCTGGAGTGAGGGACGAACACCGAATTCACCCCTCCACTTT
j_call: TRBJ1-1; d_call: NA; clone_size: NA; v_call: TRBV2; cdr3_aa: CASSAEGGTTEAFF; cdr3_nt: TGTGCCAGCAGTGCTGAGGGGGGAACCACTGAAGCTTTCTTT
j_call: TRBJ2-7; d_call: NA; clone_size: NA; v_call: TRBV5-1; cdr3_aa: CASSSDRMPYEQYF; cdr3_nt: TGCGCCAGCAGCTCAGACAGGATGCCGTACGAGCAGTACTTC
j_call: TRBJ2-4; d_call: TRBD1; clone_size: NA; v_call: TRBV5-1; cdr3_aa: CASSVRDRENIQYF; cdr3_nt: TGCGCCAGCAGCGTCCGGGACAGGGAAAACATTCAGTACTTC
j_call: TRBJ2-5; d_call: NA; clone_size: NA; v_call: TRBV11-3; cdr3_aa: CASSSWTEGRQETQYF; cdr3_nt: TGTGCCAGCAGTAGTTGGACGGAGGGACGACAAGAGACCCAGTACTTC
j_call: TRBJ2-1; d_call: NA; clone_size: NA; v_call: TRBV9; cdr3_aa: CASSVDTREQFF; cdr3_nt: TGTGCCAGCAGCGTCGACACACGGGAGCAGTTCTTC
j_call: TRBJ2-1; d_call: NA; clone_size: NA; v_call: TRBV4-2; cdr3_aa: CASSQVGRGVGSYNEQFF; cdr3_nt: TGTGCCAGCAGCCAAGTGGGCAGGGGGGTAGGCTCCTACAATGAGCAGTTCTTC
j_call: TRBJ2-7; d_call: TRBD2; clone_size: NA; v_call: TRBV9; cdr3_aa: CASSPREGYEQYF; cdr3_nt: TGTGCCAGCAGCCCCAGGGAGGGTTACGAGCAGTACTTC
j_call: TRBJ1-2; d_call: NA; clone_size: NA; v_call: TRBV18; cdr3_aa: CASSARTLDYGYTF; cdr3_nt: TGTGCCAGCTCAGCCAGGACTCTCGACTATGGCTACACCTTC
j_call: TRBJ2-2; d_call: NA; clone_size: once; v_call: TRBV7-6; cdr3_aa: CASSLVYSSNTGELFF; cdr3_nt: TGTGCCAGCAGCTTAGTCTACAGCTCGAACACCGGGGAGCTGTTTTTT
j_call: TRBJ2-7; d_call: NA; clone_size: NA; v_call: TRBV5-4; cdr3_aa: CASSLVGAEQYF; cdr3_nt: TGTGCCAGCAGCTTGGTAGGGGCCGAGCAGTACTTC
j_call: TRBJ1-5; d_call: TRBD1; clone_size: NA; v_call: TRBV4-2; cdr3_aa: CASSQEVTGGYNQPQHF; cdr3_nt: TGTGCCAGCAGCCAAGAGGTCACAGGGGGGTACAATCAGCCCCAGCATTTT
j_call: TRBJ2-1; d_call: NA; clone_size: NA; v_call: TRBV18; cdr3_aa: CASSPRQNNEQFF; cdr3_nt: TGTGCCAGCTCACCACGGCAGAACAATGAGCAGTTCTTC
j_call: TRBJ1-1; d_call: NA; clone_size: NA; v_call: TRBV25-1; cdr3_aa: CASSESGGGESNTEAFF; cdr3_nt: TGTGCCAGCAGTGAATCCGGCGGGGGGGAGAGCAACACTGAAGCTTTCTTT
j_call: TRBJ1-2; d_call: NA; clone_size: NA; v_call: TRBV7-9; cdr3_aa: CASSPWGYYGYTF; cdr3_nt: TGTGCCAGCAGCCCCTGGGGGTACTATGGCTACACCTTC
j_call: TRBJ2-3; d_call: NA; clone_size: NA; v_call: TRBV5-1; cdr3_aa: CASSLLGGSTDTQYF; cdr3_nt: TGCGCCAGCAGCTTGTTAGGAGGTAGCACAGATACGCAGTATTTT
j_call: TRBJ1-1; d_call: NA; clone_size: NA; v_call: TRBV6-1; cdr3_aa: CASSEAVVNTEAFF; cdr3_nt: TGTGCCAGCAGTGAAGCTGTAGTGAACACTGAAGCTTTCTTT
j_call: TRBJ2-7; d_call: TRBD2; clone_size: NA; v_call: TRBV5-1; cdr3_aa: CASSTSPGLAGVYEQYF; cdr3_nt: TGCGCCAGCAGCACGTCACCGGGACTAGCGGGAGTTTACGAGCAGTACTTC
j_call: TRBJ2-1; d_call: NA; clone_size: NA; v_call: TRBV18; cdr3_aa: CASSPQGYDEQFF; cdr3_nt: TGTGCCAGCTCACCTCAGGGTTACGATGAGCAGTTCTTC
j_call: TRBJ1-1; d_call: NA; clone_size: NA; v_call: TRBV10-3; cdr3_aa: CAISDRGDTEAFF; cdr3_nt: TGTGCCATCAGTGACAGGGGTGACACTGAAGCTTTCTTT
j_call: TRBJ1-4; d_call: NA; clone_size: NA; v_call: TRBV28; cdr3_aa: CASQGGEEKLFF; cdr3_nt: TGTGCCAGCCAGGGAGGGGAAGAAAAACTGTTTTTT
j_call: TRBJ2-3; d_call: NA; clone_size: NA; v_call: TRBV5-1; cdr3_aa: CASSLAPGSTDTQYF; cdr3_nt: TGCGCCAGCAGCTTGGCTCCCGGTAGCACAGATACGCAGTATTTT
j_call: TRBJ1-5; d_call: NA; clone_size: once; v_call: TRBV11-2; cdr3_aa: CASSLISNQPQHF; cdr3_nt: TGTGCCAGCAGCTTAATAAGCAATCAGCCCCAGCATTTT
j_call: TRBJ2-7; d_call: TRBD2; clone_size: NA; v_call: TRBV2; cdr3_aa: CASRAAGGPYEQYF; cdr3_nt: TGTGCCAGCAGGGCTGCGGGAGGGCCTTACGAGCAGTACTTC
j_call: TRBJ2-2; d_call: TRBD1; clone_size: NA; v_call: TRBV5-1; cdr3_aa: CASSLSRQGNTGELFF; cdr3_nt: TGCGCCAGCAGCTTGTCCCGACAGGGGAACACCGGGGAGCTGTTTTTT
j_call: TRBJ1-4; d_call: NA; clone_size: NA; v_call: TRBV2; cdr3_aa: CASTQGWPINEKLFF; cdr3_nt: TGTGCCAGCACTCAGGGGTGGCCGATAAATGAAAAACTGTTTTTT
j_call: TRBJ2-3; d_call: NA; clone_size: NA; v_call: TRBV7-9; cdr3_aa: CASSSRRARDTQYF; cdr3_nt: TGTGCCAGCAGCTCTCGTCGGGCGAGGGATACGCAGTATTTT